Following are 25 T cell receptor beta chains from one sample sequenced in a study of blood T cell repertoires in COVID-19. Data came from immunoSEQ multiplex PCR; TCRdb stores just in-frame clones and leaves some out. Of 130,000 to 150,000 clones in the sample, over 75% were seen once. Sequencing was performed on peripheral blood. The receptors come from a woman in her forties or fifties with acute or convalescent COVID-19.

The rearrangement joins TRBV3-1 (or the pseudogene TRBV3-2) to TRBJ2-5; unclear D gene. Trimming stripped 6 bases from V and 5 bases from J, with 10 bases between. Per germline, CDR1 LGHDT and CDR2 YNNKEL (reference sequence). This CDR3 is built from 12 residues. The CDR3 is CASSSNIETQYF. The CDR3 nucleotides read TGTGCCAGCAGTTCTAATATCGAGACCCAGTACTTC.

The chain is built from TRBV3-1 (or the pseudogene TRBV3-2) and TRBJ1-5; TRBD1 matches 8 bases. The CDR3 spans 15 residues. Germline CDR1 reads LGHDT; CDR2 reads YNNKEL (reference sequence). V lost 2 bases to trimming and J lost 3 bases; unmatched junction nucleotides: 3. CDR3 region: CASSQKTGDNQPQHF. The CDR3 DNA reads TGTGCCAGCAGCCAAAAGACAGGGGACAATCAGCCCCAGCATTTT.

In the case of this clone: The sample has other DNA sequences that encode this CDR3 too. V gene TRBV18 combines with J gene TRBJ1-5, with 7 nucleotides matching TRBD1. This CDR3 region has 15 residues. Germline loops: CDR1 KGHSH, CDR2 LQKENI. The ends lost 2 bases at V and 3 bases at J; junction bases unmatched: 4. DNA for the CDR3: TGTGCCAGCTCACCAAACAGGGGTGACAATCAGCCCCAGCATTTT. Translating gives CASSPNRGDNQPQHF.

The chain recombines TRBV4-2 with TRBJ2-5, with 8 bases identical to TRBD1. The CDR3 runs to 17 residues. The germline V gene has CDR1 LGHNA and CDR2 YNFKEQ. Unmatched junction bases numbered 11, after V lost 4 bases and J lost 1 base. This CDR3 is CASSPRSTGAFQETQYF. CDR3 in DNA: TGTGCCAGCAGCCCCCGATCGACAGGGGCCTTCCAAGAGACCCAGTACTTC.

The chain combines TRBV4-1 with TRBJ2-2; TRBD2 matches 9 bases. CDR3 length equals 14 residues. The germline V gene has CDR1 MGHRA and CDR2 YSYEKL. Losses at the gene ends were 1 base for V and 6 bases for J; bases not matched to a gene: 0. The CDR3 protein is CASSQGGGAGELFF. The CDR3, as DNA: TGCGCCAGCAGCCAAGGCGGGGGGGCCGGGGAGCTGTTTTTT.

CDR3 nucleotides: TGTGCCAGCAGCCGCAAGGGGCAGTACACCTACGAGCAGTACTTC. As protein: CASSRKGQYTYEQYF. The rearrangement uses TRBV3-1 (or the pseudogene TRBV3-2) and TRBJ2-7, with D possibly TRBD1 on 5 matching bases. The length of the CDR3 is 15 residues. Germline CDR1 is LGHDT and CDR2 is YNNKEL (reference sequence). V shed 4 bases and J shed 2 bases, with 15 bases lying between them.

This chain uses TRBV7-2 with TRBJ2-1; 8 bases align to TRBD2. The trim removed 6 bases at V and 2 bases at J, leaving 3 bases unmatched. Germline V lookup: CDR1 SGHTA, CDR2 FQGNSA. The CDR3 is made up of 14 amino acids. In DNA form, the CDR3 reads TGTGCCAGCAGTCCGGGACTAGCCTACAATGAGCAGTTCTTC. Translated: CASSPGLAYNEQFF.

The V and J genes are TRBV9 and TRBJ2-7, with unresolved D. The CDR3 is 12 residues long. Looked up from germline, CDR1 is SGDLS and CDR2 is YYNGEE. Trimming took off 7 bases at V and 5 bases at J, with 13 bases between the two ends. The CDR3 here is CASGAGSDEQYF. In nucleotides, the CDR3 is TGTGCCAGCGGCGCAGGCTCGGACGAGCAGTACTTC.

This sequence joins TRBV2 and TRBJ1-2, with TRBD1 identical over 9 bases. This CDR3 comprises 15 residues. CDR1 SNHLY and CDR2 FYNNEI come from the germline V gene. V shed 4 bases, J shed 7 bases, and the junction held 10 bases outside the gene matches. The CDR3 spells CASSAQLGQGSGYTF. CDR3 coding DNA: TGTGCCAGCAGTGCCCAGCTGGGACAGGGATCTGGCTACACCTTC. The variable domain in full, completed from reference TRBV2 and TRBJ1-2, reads EPEVTQTPSHQVTQMGQEVILRCVPISNHLYFYWYRQILGQKVEFLVSFYNNEISEKSEIFDDQFSVERPDGSNFTLKIRSTKLEDSAMYFCASSAQLGQGSGYTFGSGTRLTVV.

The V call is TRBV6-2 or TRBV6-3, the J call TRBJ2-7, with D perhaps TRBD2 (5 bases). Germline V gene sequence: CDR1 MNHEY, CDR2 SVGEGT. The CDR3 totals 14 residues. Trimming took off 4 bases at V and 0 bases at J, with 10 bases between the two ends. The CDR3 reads CASSWTESSYEQYF. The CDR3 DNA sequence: TGTGCCAGCAGTTGGACTGAGAGCTCCTACGAGCAGTACTTC.

The CDR3 DNA reads as TGTGCCTGGGGAGGGACAGCCGCAACTAATGAAAAACTGTTTTTT. This encodes CAWGGTAATNEKLFF. V gene TRBV30 combines with J gene TRBJ1-4; TRBD1 aligns across 7 bases. Germline CDR1 is GTSNPN and CDR2 is SVGIG (reference sequence). The CDR3 covers 15 residues. V lost 5 bases, J lost 0 bases, and 6 bases stayed unmatched.

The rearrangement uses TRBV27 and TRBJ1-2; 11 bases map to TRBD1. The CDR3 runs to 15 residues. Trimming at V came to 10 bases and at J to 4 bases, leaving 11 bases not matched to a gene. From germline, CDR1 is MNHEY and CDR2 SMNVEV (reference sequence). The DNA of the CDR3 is TGTGCCACTACGGGACGAGGACAGGGGGCCTATGGCTACACCTTC. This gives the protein CATTGRGQGAYGYTF.

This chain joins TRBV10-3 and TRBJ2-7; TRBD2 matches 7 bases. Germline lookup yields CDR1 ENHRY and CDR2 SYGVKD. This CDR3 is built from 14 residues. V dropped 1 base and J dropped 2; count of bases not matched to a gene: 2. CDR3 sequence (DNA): TGTGCCATCAGTGAGTTGGGGGGGACCTACGAGCAGTACTTC. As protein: CAISELGGTYEQYF.

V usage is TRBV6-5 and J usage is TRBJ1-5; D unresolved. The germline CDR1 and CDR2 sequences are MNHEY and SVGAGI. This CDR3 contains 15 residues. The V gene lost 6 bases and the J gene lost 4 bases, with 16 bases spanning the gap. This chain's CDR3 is CASRAEEGRNQPQHF. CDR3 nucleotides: TGTGCCAGCAGGGCCGAGGAGGGCAGGAATCAGCCCCAGCATTTT.

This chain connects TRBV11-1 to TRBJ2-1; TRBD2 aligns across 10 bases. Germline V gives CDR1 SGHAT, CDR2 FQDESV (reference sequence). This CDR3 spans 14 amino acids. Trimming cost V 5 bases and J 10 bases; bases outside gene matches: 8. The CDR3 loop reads CASSPEPSGGEQFF. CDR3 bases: TGTGCCAGCAGCCCCGAGCCTAGCGGGGGAGAGCAGTTCTTC.

In DNA, the CDR3 is TGTGCCACCCAAGCCTTATATGGCTACACCTTC. Amino acids: CATQALYGYTF. This chain uses TRBV24-1 with TRBJ1-2; D is undetermined. Trimming removed 9 bases at V and 5 bases at J, with 9 bases between. Germline CDR1 and CDR2: KGHDR and SFDVKD. This CDR3 contains 11 residues.

CDR3 in amino acids: CSASRTLYTSTDTQYF. For the CDR3, the DNA is TGCAGTGCTAGTCGAACTTTGTATACTAGCACAGATACGCAGTATTTT. The chain combines TRBV20-1 with TRBJ2-3; D is ambiguous. This CDR3 region has 16 residues. Trimming left V 3 bases short and J 0 bases short, with 16 bases between. The germline V gene has CDR1 DFQATT and CDR2 SNEGSKA (reference sequence).

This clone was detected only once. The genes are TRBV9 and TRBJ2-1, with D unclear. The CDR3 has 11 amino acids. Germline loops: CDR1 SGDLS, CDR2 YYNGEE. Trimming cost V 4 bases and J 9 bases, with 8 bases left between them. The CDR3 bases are TGTGCCAGCAGCCACACCCGTGAGCAGTTCTTC. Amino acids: CASSHTREQFF. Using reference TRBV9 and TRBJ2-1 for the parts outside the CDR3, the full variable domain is DSGVTQTPKHLITATGQRVTLRCSPRSGDLSVYWYQQSLDQGLQFLIQYYNGEERAKGNILERFSAQQFPDLHSELNLSSLELGDSALYFCASSHTREQFFGPGTRLTVL.

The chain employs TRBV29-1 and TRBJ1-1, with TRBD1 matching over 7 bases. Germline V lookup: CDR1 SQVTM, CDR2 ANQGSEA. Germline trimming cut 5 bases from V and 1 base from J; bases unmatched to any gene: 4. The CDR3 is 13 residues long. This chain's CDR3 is CSVSGTANTEAFF. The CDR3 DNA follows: TGCAGCGTTTCCGGGACAGCGAACACTGAAGCTTTCTTT.

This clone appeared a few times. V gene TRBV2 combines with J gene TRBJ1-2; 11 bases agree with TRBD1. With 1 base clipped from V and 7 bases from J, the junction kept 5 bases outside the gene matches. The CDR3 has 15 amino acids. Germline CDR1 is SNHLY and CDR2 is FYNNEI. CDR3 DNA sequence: TGTGCCAGCAGTGAAGGGGACAGGGGGGCTCCTGGCTACACCTTC. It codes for CASSEGDRGAPGYTF. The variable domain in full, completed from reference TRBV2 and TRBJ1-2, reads EPEVTQTPSHQVTQMGQEVILRCVPISNHLYFYWYRQILGQKVEFLVSFYNNEISEKSEIFDDQFSVERPDGSNFTLKIRSTKLEDSAMYFCASSEGDRGAPGYTFGSGTRLTVV.

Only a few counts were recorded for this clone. The CDR3 DNA sequence: TGTGCCAGCACGAGACGGGGTGAAGCTTTCTTT. Its translation is CASTRRGEAFF. The chain combines TRBV5-6 with TRBJ1-1; D unresolved. In germline, CDR1 is SGHDT, CDR2 YYEEEE. The CDR3 runs to 11 residues. V gave up 6 bases and J gave up 7 bases, with 10 bases separating them.

CDR3 in amino acids: CASSLASSSGGQQFF. The CDR3 DNA is TGCGCCAGCAGCTTGGCTTCATCTAGCGGGGGACAGCAGTTCTTC. The chain recombines TRBV5-1 with TRBJ2-1; 10 bases line up with TRBD2. The CDR3 contains 15 residues. V was pared by 0 bases and J by 11 bases, with 8 bases of the junction left unmatched. Looked up from germline, CDR1 is SGHRS and CDR2 is YFSETQ.

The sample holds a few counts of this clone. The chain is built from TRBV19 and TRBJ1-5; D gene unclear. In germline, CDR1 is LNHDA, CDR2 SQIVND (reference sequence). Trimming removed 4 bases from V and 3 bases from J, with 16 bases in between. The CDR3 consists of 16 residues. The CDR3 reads CASSTARESNNQPQHF. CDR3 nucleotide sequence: TGTGCCAGTAGTACAGCCCGGGAATCTAACAATCAGCCCCAGCATTTT.

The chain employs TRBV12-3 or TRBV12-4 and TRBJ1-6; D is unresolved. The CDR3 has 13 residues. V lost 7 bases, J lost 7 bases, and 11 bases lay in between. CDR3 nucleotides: TGTGCCAGCACTCGCGCGGGGAATTCACCCCTCCACTTT. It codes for CASTRAGNSPLHF.

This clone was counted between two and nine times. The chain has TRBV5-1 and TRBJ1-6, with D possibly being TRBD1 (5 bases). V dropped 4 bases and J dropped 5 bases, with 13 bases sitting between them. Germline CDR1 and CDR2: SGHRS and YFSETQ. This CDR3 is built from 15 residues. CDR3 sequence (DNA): TGCGCCAGCAGCCCGACAGATTTTGATAATTCACCCCTCCACTTT. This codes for CASSPTDFDNSPLHF.